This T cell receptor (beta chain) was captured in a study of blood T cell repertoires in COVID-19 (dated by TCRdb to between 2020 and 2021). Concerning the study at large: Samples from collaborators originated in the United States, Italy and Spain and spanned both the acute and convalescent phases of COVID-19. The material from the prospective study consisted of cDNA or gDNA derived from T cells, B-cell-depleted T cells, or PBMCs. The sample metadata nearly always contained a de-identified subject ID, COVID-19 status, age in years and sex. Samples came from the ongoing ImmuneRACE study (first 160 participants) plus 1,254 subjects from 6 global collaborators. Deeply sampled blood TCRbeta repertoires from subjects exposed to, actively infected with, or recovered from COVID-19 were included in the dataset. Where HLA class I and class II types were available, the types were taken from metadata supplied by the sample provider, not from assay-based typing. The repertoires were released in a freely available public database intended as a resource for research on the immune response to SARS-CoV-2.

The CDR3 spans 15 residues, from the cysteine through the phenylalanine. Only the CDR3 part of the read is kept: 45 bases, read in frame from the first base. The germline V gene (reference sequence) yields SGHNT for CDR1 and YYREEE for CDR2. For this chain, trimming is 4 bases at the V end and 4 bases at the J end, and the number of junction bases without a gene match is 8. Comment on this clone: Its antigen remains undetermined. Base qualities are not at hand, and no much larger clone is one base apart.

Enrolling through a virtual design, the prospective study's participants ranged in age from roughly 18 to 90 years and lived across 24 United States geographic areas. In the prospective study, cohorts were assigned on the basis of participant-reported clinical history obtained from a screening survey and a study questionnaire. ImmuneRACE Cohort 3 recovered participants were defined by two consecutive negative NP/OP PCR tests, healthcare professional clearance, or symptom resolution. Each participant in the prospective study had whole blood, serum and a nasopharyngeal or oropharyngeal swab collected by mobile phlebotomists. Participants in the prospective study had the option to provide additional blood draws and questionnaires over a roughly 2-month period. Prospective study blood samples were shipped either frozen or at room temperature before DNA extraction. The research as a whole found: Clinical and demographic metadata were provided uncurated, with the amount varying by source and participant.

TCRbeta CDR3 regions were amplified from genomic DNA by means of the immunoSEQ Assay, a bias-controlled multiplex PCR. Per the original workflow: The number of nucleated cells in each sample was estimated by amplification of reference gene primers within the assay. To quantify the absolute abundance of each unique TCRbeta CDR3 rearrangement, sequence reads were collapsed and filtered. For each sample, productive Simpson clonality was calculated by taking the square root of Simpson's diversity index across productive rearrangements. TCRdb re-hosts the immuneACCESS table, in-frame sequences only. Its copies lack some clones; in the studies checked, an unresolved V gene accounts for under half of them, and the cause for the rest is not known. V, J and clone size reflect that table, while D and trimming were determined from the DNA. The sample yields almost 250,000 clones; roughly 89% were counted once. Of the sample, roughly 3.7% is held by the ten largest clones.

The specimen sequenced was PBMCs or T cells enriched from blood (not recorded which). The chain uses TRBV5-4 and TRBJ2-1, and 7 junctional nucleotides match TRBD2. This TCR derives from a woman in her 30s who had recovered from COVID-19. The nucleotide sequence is TGTGCCAGCAGCCCGAGACTAGCCGAGTACAATGAGCAGTTCTTC. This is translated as CASSPRLAEYNEQFF.